The clone carrying this TCR beta chain was recorded a few times. Trimming removed 0 bases from V and 15 bases from J, with 19 bases in between. CDR1 is SGDLS and CDR2 is YYNGEE in the germline V gene. The CDR3 is made up of 14 amino acids. The sample comes from a study of cytotoxic CD8 clonotypes in ibrutinib-treated CLL. Sequencing was performed with immunoSEQ multiplex PCR; in TCRdb, only in-frame clones are kept and a portion is missing. There are some 29,000 clones in the sample; around 57% occur only once, and 12% to 15% lies in the top ten. The rearrangement links TRBV9 to TRBJ2-1; the D is unclear. The clonotype was recovered from a human donor with chronic lymphocytic leukemia. The source was PBMCs, collected before ibrutinib treatment. The CDR3, as DNA: TGTGCCAGCAGCGTAGTGTCTAGTGGTGGGGATGTGTTCTTC. It specifies CASSVVSSGGDVFF.